These 20 T cell receptor beta chains were sequenced from one sample in a study of regulatory T cells in long-lasting Graves disease. Time point described: persistent/refractory GD, antithyroid drugs over 5 years with positive TRAb. Extracted RNA from PBMCs served as the source of the TCR library. Through Arm-PCR of CDR3 regions and iRepertoire HTBI primers, TCR beta libraries were built. TCRdb itself ran the multiplex PCR reads through MiXCR, one entry per CDR3 protein. Counted here are roughly 430,000 distinct CDR3 sequences, roughly 21% occurring once; the ten biggest clones make up around an eighth. This specimen consisted of peripheral blood mononuclear cells (PBMCs), obtained when the disease was refractory, from a patient treated with antithyroid drugs. The receptors stem from a female donor with Graves disease.

The V call is TRBV5-4, the J call TRBJ1-4; D gene uncertain. The CDR3 covers 15 residues. The V end was cut by 0 bases, the J end by 2 bases, with 8 bases between. CDR1 and CDR2 from the germline V gene are SGHNT and YYREEE (reference sequence). CDR3 nucleotide sequence: TGTGCCAGCAGCTTGGATCTGGGGACTAATGAAAAACTGTTTTTT. This gives the protein CASSLDLGTNEKLFF. Using reference TRBV5-4 and TRBJ1-4 for the parts outside the CDR3, the full variable domain is ETGVTQSPTHLIKTRGQQVTLRCSSQSGHNTVSWYQQALGQGPQFIFQYYREEENGRGNFPPRFSGLQFPNYSSELNVNALELDDSALYLCASSLDLGTNEKLFFGSGTQLSVL.

In regard to this clonotype: This could be a read error, since a much larger clone is one nucleotide away. The chain employs TRBV12-3 or TRBV12-4 and TRBJ2-7, with D possibly matching TRBD1 (6 bases). The CDR3 consists of 15 residues. V was cut by 2 bases and J by 4 bases, with 15 bases left in between. This CDR3 is CASSLSGGTRYEQYF. CDR3 coding DNA: TGTGCCAGCAGTTTATCTGGGGGCACAAGATACGAGCAGTACTTC.

This clonotype has ten or more counts. This chain connects TRBV28 to TRBJ1-2, with D uncertain. Germline assignment: CDR1 MDHEN and CDR2 SYDVKM. The CDR3 sequence is 14 residues long. The V and J ends lost 2 bases and 4 bases respectively, with 11 bases between them. CDR3 region: CASSLGPRTYGYTF. CDR3 DNA sequence: TGTGCCAGCAGTTTAGGGCCGAGGACCTATGGCTACACCTTC.

In this sample, this clonotype turned up a few times. The chain employs TRBV9 and TRBJ2-5, with 12 bases aligning to TRBD2. Germline V CDR1 and CDR2: SGDLS, YYNGEE. This CDR3 contains 17 residues. The ends lost 0 bases at V and 0 bases at J; junction bases unmatched: 3. CDR3 sequence: CASSVDGTSGYQETQYF. As DNA, the CDR3 is TGTGCCAGCAGCGTAGACGGGACTAGCGGGTACCAAGAGACCCAGTACTTC. Together with reference TRBV9 and TRBJ2-5, the CDR3 gives the full variable domain: DSGVTQTPKHLITATGQRVTLRCSPRSGDLSVYWYQQSLDQGLQFLIQYYNGEERAKGNILERFSAQQFPDLHSELNLSSLELGDSALYFCASSVDGTSGYQETQYFGPGTRLLVL.

This clonotype was found a few times. J is TRBJ1-5 and V is TRBV11-2, with 9 bases fitting TRBD1. Germline V gene lookup returns CDR1 SGHAT and CDR2 FQNNGV. The CDR3 has 20 residues. Germline trimming cut 5 bases from V and 6 bases from J; bases unmatched to any gene: 23. The CDR3, as DNA: TGTGCCAGCAGCATCAGAGAACGGGGGGTGGGACAGGGCTTTGGTCAGCCCCAGCATTTT. It translates to CASSIRERGVGQGFGQPQHF.

This clonotype was detected ten times or more. The rearrangement links TRBV27 to TRBJ1-4; TRBD1 agrees at 8 bases. V lost 5 bases, J lost 5 bases, and 4 bases stayed unmatched. Germline CDR1 MNHEY, CDR2 SMNVEV (reference sequence). The length of the CDR3 is 14 residues. For the CDR3, the DNA is TGTGCCAGCAGTATGGACAGGGAGAATGAAAAACTGTTTTTT. This encodes CASSMDRENEKLFF.

A few counts support this clonotype. J is TRBJ2-7 and V is TRBV7-8, with 14 nucleotides matching TRBD2. V lost 4 bases to trimming and J lost 1 base; unmatched junction nucleotides: 9. CDR3 length equals 18 residues. Germline CDR1 and CDR2: SGHVS and FQNEAQ. The CDR3 DNA reads as TGTGCCAGCAGCTCCCCGGGACTAGCGGGAGTAGGTTCCTACGAGCAGTACTTC. This codes for CASSSPGLAGVGSYEQYF.

This clonotype appeared many times. The chain is built from TRBV2 and TRBJ2-5, with 13 bases fitting TRBD2. CDR3 length equals 15 residues. V lost 9 bases, J lost 0 bases, and 4 bases stayed unmatched. Germline-derived CDR1 and CDR2 are SNHLY and FYNNEI. The DNA for the CDR3 is TGTGCCAGTTCAGGGACTAGCGGGGACCAAGAGACCCAGTACTTC. This sequence encodes CASSGTSGDQETQYF. Looking up the rest from reference TRBV2 and TRBJ2-5 gives the full variable domain: EPEVTQTPSHQVTQMGQEVILRCVPISNHLYFYWYRQILGQKVEFLVSFYNNEISEKSEIFDDQFSVERPDGSNFTLKIRSTKLEDSAMYFCASSGTSGDQETQYFGPGTRLLVL.

This clonotype has ten or more counts. The J gene is TRBJ2-7, the V gene TRBV5-8; 10 bases are a match to TRBD1. After removal of 3 bases from V and 5 bases from J, the junction contained 8 bases not matched to a gene. From germline, CDR1 is SGHTS and CDR2 YDEGEE. The CDR3 runs to 15 residues. The CDR3 nucleotides read TGTGCCAGCAGCTATGGCTCCGGGACAGGGGACGAGCAGTACTTC. It codes for CASSYGSGTGDEQYF.

This clonotype was seen many times. The V gene is TRBV20-1, the J gene TRBJ1-5, with D possibly TRBD1 on 5 matching bases. This CDR3 contains 11 residues. Germline V gives CDR1 DFQATT, CDR2 SNEGSKA (reference sequence). The germline V and J ends were trimmed by 1 base and 7 bases, with 5 bases remaining between them. CDR3 nucleotide sequence: TGCAGTGCTAGAGGGGGGCAGCCCCAGCATTTT. As protein: CSARGGQPQHF.

In this sample, this clonotype turned up many times. J is TRBJ2-2 and V is TRBV2, with D unresolved. This CDR3 contains 15 residues. Per the germline V gene, CDR1 is SNHLY and CDR2 is FYNNEI. V gave up 3 bases and J gave up 1 base, with 9 bases separating them. The CDR3 reads CASSDIQLNTGELFF. The DNA for the CDR3 is TGTGCCAGCAGTGATATACAGCTGAACACCGGGGAGCTGTTTTTT.

This clonotype was observed many times. CDR3: CAINPGHQETQYF. The DNA for the CDR3 is TGTGCCATCAATCCGGGACACCAAGAGACCCAGTACTTC. The chain employs TRBV10-3 and TRBJ2-5; D may match TRBD1 or TRBD2 (5 bases each). CDR3 length: 13 amino acids. Trimming took off 7 bases at V and 0 bases at J, with 9 bases between the two ends. CDR1 is ENHRY, CDR2 SYGVKD, per germline.

This clonotype was observed a few times. The chain uses TRBV2 and TRBJ2-2, with 8 bases identical to TRBD1. This CDR3 region has 15 residues. V lost 4 bases to trimming and J lost 3 bases; unmatched junction nucleotides: 4. In germline, CDR1 is SNHLY, CDR2 FYNNEI. CDR3 bases: TGTGCCAGCAGTGGGTCAGGGGGCGACACCGGGGAGCTGTTTTTT. It codes for CASSGSGGDTGELFF. Together with reference TRBV2 and TRBJ2-2, the CDR3 gives the full variable domain: EPEVTQTPSHQVTQMGQEVILRCVPISNHLYFYWYRQILGQKVEFLVSFYNNEISEKSEIFDDQFSVERPDGSNFTLKIRSTKLEDSAMYFCASSGSGGDTGELFFGEGSRLTVL.

This clonotype was seen repeatedly, ten times or more. V gene TRBV11-2 combines with J gene TRBJ2-1; 7 bases align to TRBD2. With 4 bases clipped from V and 3 bases from J, the junction kept 6 bases outside the gene matches. CDR1 and CDR2 from the germline V gene are SGHAT and FQNNGV. CDR3 length: 15 residues. CDR3: CASSSAGTNYNEQFF. CDR3 DNA: TGTGCCAGCAGCTCCGCCGGGACTAACTACAATGAGCAGTTCTTC.

This clonotype was observed a handful of times. CDR3 bases: TGTGCCAGCAACCCGGGAATAGCGGGGATCTACGAGCAGTACTTC. Residues: CASNPGIAGIYEQYF. The chain joins TRBV7-9 to TRBJ2-7; 8 bases align to TRBD2. Germline V gene sequence: CDR1 SEHNR, CDR2 FQNEAQ (reference sequence). The V gene end was trimmed by 7 bases and the J gene end by 3 bases; junction bases not matched to a gene: 11. The CDR3 contains 15 residues.

The CDR3 reads CAWRVDRRNSPLHF. The CDR3 DNA follows: TGTGCCTGGAGGGTAGACAGGCGAAATTCACCCCTCCACTTT. The chain has TRBV30 and TRBJ1-6; a possible D gene is TRBD1 (6 bases). Germline CDR1 is GTSNPN and CDR2 is SVGIG (reference sequence). V was clipped by 3 bases and J by 7 bases, with 13 bases between them. The CDR3 length is 14 residues.

In its sample, this clonotype was seen many times. The chain is built from TRBV12-3 or TRBV12-4 and TRBJ1-2; TRBD1 matches at 9 bases. The CDR3 runs 15 residues. Trimming cost V 4 bases and J 2 bases; bases outside gene matches: 5. The CDR3 DNA follows: TGTGCCAGCAGTTCCGCCGGGACAGGGAACTATGGCTACACCTTC. This sequence encodes CASSSAGTGNYGYTF.

The V and J genes are TRBV10-2 and TRBJ1-5, with D maybe TRBD1 (5 bases). The germline V gene has CDR1 WSHSY and CDR2 SAAADI. V shed 3 bases and J shed 5 bases, with 17 bases lying between them. The CDR3 has 16 amino acids. CDR3 DNA: TGCGCCAGCAGTGACCCCGGGACCCAGGGACATCAGCCCCAGCATTTT. Protein sequence: CASSDPGTQGHQPQHF.

The chain uses TRBV11-3 and TRBJ2-3; D may be TRBD1 or TRBD2 (7 bases each). Trimming left V 5 bases short and J 4 bases short, with 13 bases between. CDR1 and CDR2 from the germline V gene are SGHNT and YENEEA. The CDR3 consists of 14 residues. The CDR3: CASSRQGGADTQYF. For the CDR3, the DNA is TGTGCCAGCAGCCGACAGGGAGGGGCAGATACGCAGTATTTT.

This chain links TRBV6-2 or TRBV6-3 with TRBJ2-7; 7 bases agree with TRBD2. Germline trimming cut 4 bases from V and 3 bases from J; bases unmatched to any gene: 15. Germline CDR1 and CDR2: MNHEY and SVGEGT. The length of the CDR3 is 17 residues. CDR3 DNA sequence: TGTGCCAGCAGTTCCCAGACAACTAGCGACTTAGACTACGAGCAGTACTTC. Translating gives CASSSQTTSDLDYEQYF.